A single T cell receptor (beta chain) is shown here with its context. Antigen specificity is unknown. This entry belongs to a study of post-analysis software for immune sequencing data. Prepared libraries of TCR beta cDNA carried unique molecular identifiers. In TCRdb, the PCR reads were re-called with MiXCR into one record per CDR3 protein. The repertoire has 450,000 to 700,000 distinct CDR3 sequences, around 47% of them found once; the top ten carry under 2%. General study results and limits: F measure clustering grouped samples strongly by preparation batch. Included in a set of five TRBV segments more frequent in patients than controls were TRBV5-6, TRBV5-1 and TRBV20-1.

The ends were cut back, 1 base at V and 3 bases at J, with 9 bases in the middle. Germline V gene sequence: CDR1 SQVTM, CDR2 ANQGSEA. The CDR3 runs 13 residues. The sample consisted of blood. The rearrangement uses TRBV29-1 and TRBJ1-1; D is unclear. This receptor was identified in a girl aged 5-17 years with multiple sclerosis. CDR3 sequence: CSVEGKVYTEAFF. For the CDR3, the DNA is TGCAGCGTTGAAGGGAAGGTGTACACTGAAGCTTTCTTT.